The 15 T cell receptor beta chains below all came from one sample that was sequenced in a study of blood T cell repertoires in COVID-19. Sequenced by immunoSEQ multiplex PCR; TCRdb stores in-frame clones only, minus some. The data contain some 400,000 clones, roughly nine tenths of them singletons. Material: PBMCs or T cells enriched from blood (not recorded which). The receptor set was obtained from a man aged 25 to 45 who had recovered from COVID-19.

This clone was detected once. The chain joins TRBV3-1 (or the pseudogene TRBV3-2) to TRBJ2-7; 7 bases align to TRBD1. The germline gives CDR1 LGHDT, CDR2 YNNKEL (reference sequence). With 3 bases clipped from V and 2 bases from J, the junction kept 4 bases outside the gene matches. The CDR3 has 14 amino acids. The chain's CDR3 is CASSHVTGTYEQYF. For the CDR3, the DNA is TGTGCCAGCAGCCATGTGACAGGGACCTACGAGCAGTACTTC.

The CDR3 nucleotides read TGTGCCAGCAGGCTAACAGGGGGCAACTATGGCTACACCTTC. Amino acids: CASRLTGGNYGYTF. V is TRBV28 and J is TRBJ1-2; TRBD1 matches at 9 bases. The CDR3 contains 14 residues. The J segment lost 2 bases and the V segment lost 6 bases, leaving 4 bases of the junction unmatched. Germline CDR1 reads MDHEN; CDR2 reads SYDVKM.

The CDR3 bases are TGCAGCGTTGTTGCCCCCCATCGGCGGAGCCAAGAGACCCAGTACTTC. Translation: CSVVAPHRRSQETQYF. V is TRBV29-1 and J is TRBJ2-5; D remains ambiguous. V dropped 4 bases and J dropped 1 base, with 19 bases sitting between them. This CDR3 region has 16 residues. Germline CDR1 and CDR2: SQVTM and ANQGSEA. Supplemented by reference TRBV29-1 and TRBJ2-5, the full variable domain reads SAVISQKPSRDICQRGTSLTIQCQVDSQVTMMFWYRQQPGQSLTLIATANQGSEATYESGFVIDKFPISRPNLTFSTLTVSNMSPEDSSIYLCSVVAPHRRSQETQYFGPGTRLLVL.

The gene calls are TRBV28 and TRBJ2-5, with D perhaps TRBD2 (7 bases). V dropped 2 bases and J dropped 5 bases, with 15 bases sitting between them. Germline CDR1 and CDR2: MDHEN and SYDVKM. CDR3 length: 15 residues. The CDR3 loop reads CASSLGMGRGETQYF. The CDR3 region has the DNA TGTGCCAGCAGTTTAGGGATGGGGAGGGGGGAGACCCAGTACTTC.

The chain recombines TRBV28 with TRBJ2-1; weak D call: TRBD2 (5 bases). Germline V gene sequence: CDR1 MDHEN, CDR2 SYDVKM. Trimming took off 6 bases at V and 10 bases at J, with 19 bases between the two ends. This CDR3 contains 14 residues. CDR3 sequence: CASSTRGHTFEQFF. The CDR3 DNA follows: TGTGCCAGCAGCACCCGGGGTCACACATTCGAGCAGTTCTTC.

The rearrangement joins TRBV7-8 to TRBJ2-2; 10 bases map to TRBD2. In germline, CDR1 is SGHVS, CDR2 FQNEAQ. The length of the CDR3 is 15 residues. V trimming: 5 bases; J trimming: 6 bases; junction bases outside the gene matches: 6. The CDR3, as DNA: TGTGCCAGCAGCCTCTGGACTAGCGGTGCCGGGGAGCTGTTTTTT. Translating gives CASSLWTSGAGELFF.

The J gene is TRBJ2-1, the V gene TRBV28, with D perhaps TRBD2 (5 bases). Trimming pared 5 bases from V and 5 bases from J, leaving 28 bases between. This CDR3 is 19 amino acids long. Germline CDR1 reads MDHEN; CDR2 reads SYDVKM. In DNA form, the CDR3 reads TGTGCCAGCAGTCTACGGGGATGGGTCCGGGAAGGTCTCAACAATGAGCAGTTCTTC. It encodes CASSLRGWVREGLNNEQFF.

The CDR3: CASSLGLDSYNEQFF. The DNA of the CDR3 is TGTGCCAGCAGTCTAGGACTAGACTCCTACAATGAGCAGTTCTTC. The chain links TRBV27 to TRBJ2-1; 7 bases are shared with TRBD2. This CDR3 has 15 residues. Per germline, CDR1 MNHEY and CDR2 SMNVEV (reference sequence). V lost 5 bases, J lost 0 bases, and 4 bases stayed unmatched.

Details on this clone: A junction boundary mismatches the germline segment, possibly from a read error. The rearrangement links TRBV7-9 to TRBJ2-5; the D is unclear. The length of the CDR3 is 15 residues. Per the germline V gene, CDR1 is SEHNR and CDR2 is FQNEAQ (reference sequence). CDR3 nucleotide sequence: TGTGCCAGCAGAAGAGAGAGTGAGGCCCAAGGGACCCAGTACTTC. Translated: CASRRESEAQGTQYF. The entire variable domain, with the rest obtained from reference TRBV7-9 and TRBJ2-5, is as follows: DTGVSQNPRHKITKRGQNVTFRCDPISEHNRLYWYRQTLGQGPEFLTYFQNEAQLEKSRLLSDRFSAERPKGSFSTLEIQRTEQGDSAMYLCASRRESEAQGTQYFGPGTRLLVL.

The chain couples TRBV19 to TRBJ2-2; D is perhaps TRBD1 (6 bases). Germline CDR1 and CDR2: LNHDA and SQIVND (reference sequence). The V gene lost 6 bases and the J gene lost 5 bases, with 7 bases spanning the gap. The CDR3 consists of 12 residues. The DNA for the CDR3 is TGTGCCAGTAGGAGGGGGACCGGGGAGCTGTTTTTT. This codes for CASRRGTGELFF. The full variable domain, completed using reference TRBV19 and TRBJ2-2, is DGGITQSPKYLFRKEGQNVTLSCEQNLNHDAMYWYRQDPGQGLRLIYYSQIVNDFQKGDIAEGYSVSREKKESFPLTVTSAQKNPTAFYLCASRRGTGELFFGEGSRLTVL.

In this sample, this clone turned up a few times. The chain uses TRBV6-5 and TRBJ2-1, with 7 nucleotides matching TRBD2. The CDR3 is made up of 13 amino acids. V shed 6 bases, J shed 11 bases, and the junction held 10 bases outside the gene matches. Germline assignment: CDR1 MNHEY and CDR2 SVGAGI. This CDR3 reads CASSFAAGFKQFF. DNA for the CDR3: TGTGCCAGCAGCTTCGCAGCGGGATTCAAGCAGTTCTTC.

V and J are TRBV7-8 and TRBJ2-2; D possibly corresponds to TRBD1 (6 bases). Trimming took 5 bases from V and 5 from J, leaving 6 bases between them. The CDR3 spans 12 residues. Looked up from germline, CDR1 is SGHVS and CDR2 is FQNEAQ. The CDR3 region has the DNA TGTGCCAGCAGCCAGGGGACCGGGGAGCTGTTTTTT. Translating it yields CASSQGTGELFF.

The table lists this clone with a few counts. The chain links TRBV28 to TRBJ2-7, with D unclear. CDR1 and CDR2 from the germline V gene are MDHEN and SYDVKM. The CDR3 length is 13 residues. The V gene lost 5 bases and the J gene lost 3 bases, with 11 bases spanning the gap. The CDR3 loop reads CASSLPEFYEQYF. CDR3 nucleotides: TGTGCCAGCAGTCTCCCGGAGTTCTACGAGCAGTACTTC.

This chain uses TRBV18 with TRBJ1-2; 9 nucleotides line up with TRBD1. V gave up 2 bases and J gave up 6 bases; unmatched junction bases: 4. The CDR3 consists of 14 residues. Germline V lookup: CDR1 KGHSH, CDR2 LQKENI. The CDR3 DNA reads TGTGCCAGCTCACCAGGACAGGGGCGTGATGGCTACACCTTC. As protein: CASSPGQGRDGYTF. Full variable domain (outside the CDR3, taken from reference TRBV18 and TRBJ1-2): NAGVMQNPRHLVRRRGQEARLRCSPMKGHSHVYWYRQLPEEGLKFMVYLQKENIIDESGMPKERFSAEFPKEGPSILRIQQVVRGDSAAYFCASSPGQGRDGYTFGSGTRLTVV.

J is TRBJ2-5 and V is TRBV4-1; the D gene is possibly TRBD1 (5 bases). This CDR3 contains 13 residues. Trimming removed 3 bases at V and 5 bases at J, with 10 bases between. Germline CDR1 reads MGHRA; CDR2 reads YSYEKL. CDR3 amino acids: CASSQQGFETQYF. In DNA, the CDR3 is TGCGCCAGCAGCCAGCAGGGCTTCGAGACCCAGTACTTC.